This TCR beta chain came from a study of cytomegalovirus exposure and HLA in healthy donors. Whole-study results and caveats: Using a false discovery rate of 0.05, a later analysis showed that 15,000 to 20,000 TCR beta sequences were associated with HLA alleles. As a later analysis revealed, most CMV-associated TCR beta chains appeared HLA-restricted. A highly shared variant cluster was judged a likely technical artifact. Within an earlier analysis, most TCR beta V segments proved productive either about 87% or about 30% of the time.

CDR3 size: 15 residues. Trimming pared 0 bases from V and 0 bases from J, leaving 7 bases between. Per germline, CDR1 SGDLS and CDR2 YYNGEE. Both 60 Vbeta primers and 13 Jbeta primers went into the PCR. The repertoire was sequenced with immunoSEQ multiplex PCR; TCRdb's copy has only in-frame clones and lacks some. The sample carries around 130,000 clones, roughly 80% recorded once. Worth noting for this clone: Its antigen is undetermined.

This clonotype was obtained from a woman in her fifties or sixties in good health and CMV-seronegative. Material: PBMCs. The chain joins TRBV9 to TRBJ1-5; no clear D. The CDR3 bases are TGTGCCAGCAGCGTAGACGGGAATAGCAATCAGCCCCAGCATTTT. Residues: CASSVDGNSNQPQHF.